Described below is a single TCR beta chain sequence and its context. What it binds is not known. The CDR3 covers 11 residues. With 0 bases removed from V and 5 bases from J, the gap between germline ends came to 2 bases. Germline lookup yields CDR1 SGDLS and CDR2 YYNGEE. Sequencing used immunoSEQ multiplex PCR; TCRdb keeps in-frame clones, though not all of them. The sample lists 100,000 or so clones, more than 70% occurring once. This entry is derived from a study of T cell responses to AZD1222 COVID-19 vaccine. Study-wide results and limits: The repertoires were collected only after the peak T cell response. White British ancestry dominated among donors, who included more females, and clonal diversity was possibly underestimated.

The chain links TRBV9 to TRBJ2-5; unclear D gene. The TCR sequence derives from an adult in good health. The sample consisted of peripheral blood, taken on day 0 of AZD1222 vaccination. In nucleotides, the CDR3 is TGTGCCAGCAGCGTAGCTGAGACCCAGTACTTC. This codes for CASSVAETQYF.